These T cell receptor beta chains were read from a single sample in a study of human T cells and chemical hapten exposure. TCRdb recomputed calls from the RACE reads with MiXCR, one row per CDR3 protein. The sample carries over 50,000 distinct CDR3 sequences, 9.5% to 10% recorded once. Here the sequenced sample was whole blood, taken in connection with sensitization to the hapten diphenylcyclopropenone (DPC). The receptors here all came from a woman aged 25 to 39 with alopecia areata. Some clones in this sample may be carry-over from other donors' samples. Each CDR3 is given with its conserved first and last residue. The order of the fields is D gene, V gene, CDR3 protein. D genes are given only for firm matches.

D: TRBD1; V: TRBV3-1; CDR3: CASSPTGAGYNKQFF
D: .; V: TRBV28; CDR3: CASRQLTSGNTIYF
D: TRBD1; V: TRBV7-9; CDR3: CASSQEDRDRGEQYF
D: TRBD1; V: TRBV6-2/TRBV6-3; CDR3: CASRKITRQGASGELFF
D: TRBD1; V: TRBV12-3/TRBV12-4; CDR3: CASSQDRGMFQPQHF
D: TRBD2; V: TRBV6-5; CDR3: CASSQGRVSGANVLTF
D: TRBD1; V: TRBV5-1; CDR3: CASSLDRGPTNYGYTF
D: .; V: TRBV20-1; CDR3: CSARDRAVEAFF
D: .; V: TRBV4-2; CDR3: CASKFTADFSEAFF
D: .; V: TRBV5-1; CDR3: CASSYSRQDYGYTF
D: .; V: TRBV29-1; CDR3: CSVGRGTTEAFF
D: .; V: TRBV2; CDR3: CASKGHRNEKLFF
D: .; V: TRBV5-6; CDR3: CASSLERDGNPLHF
D: .; V: TRBV12-3/TRBV12-4; CDR3: CASSLRQSYEQYF
D: TRBD2; V: TRBV12-3/TRBV12-4; CDR3: CASSPRTSGEEETQYF
D: .; V: TRBV12-3/TRBV12-4; CDR3: CASSLDHYEQYF
D: .; V: TRBV19; CDR3: CATTPTGYNSPLHF
D: .; V: TRBV28; CDR3: CASSPAGRAANTEAFF
D: .; V: TRBV20-1; CDR3: CSARGSPTYGYTF
D: .; V: TRBV28; CDR3: CASSRESYEQYF
D: .; V: TRBV10-3; CDR3: CAISGSGADTQYF
D: TRBD1; V: TRBV28; CDR3: CASKGQVNSPLHF
D: TRBD1; V: TRBV12-3/TRBV12-4; CDR3: CASSSRDRDYEQYF
D: .; V: TRBV29-1; CDR3: CSVVFGGGRTGELFF
D: TRBD1; V: TRBV6-2/TRBV6-3; CDR3: CASSTPRQGSSGANVLTF
D: .; V: TRBV15; CDR3: CATSRSGRNNEQFF
D: .; V: TRBV28; CDR3: CASRAQGWSVTEAFF
D: TRBD2; V: TRBV7-2; CDR3: CASSRTSGGETQYF
D: .; V: TRBV21-1; CDR3: CASSKGLQRLYEQYF
D: .; V: TRBV5-4; CDR3: CASSFRTLNTEAFF
D: .; V: TRBV5-1; CDR3: CASSLRDTGELFF
D: .; V: TRBV7-2; CDR3: CASSPGGEPNTEAFF